These T cell receptor beta chains were read from a single sample in a study of T cell repertoires in cytomegalovirus infection. What these receptors recognize is not known. A single record per CDR3 protein comes from TCRdb applying MiXCR to the reads. The profile shows approximately 730,000 distinct CDR3 sequences, 25% to 30% of them singletons. Sequences were derived from cultured CD8+ T cells from PBMCs, sampled from culture after CMV antigen stimulation. Receptors were obtained from a human donor in good health (CMV status not recorded). Some clones in this sample may be carry-over from other donors' samples. Both conserved end residues are part of each CDR3. The order of the fields is D gene, J gene, clone size, V gene, CDR3 protein, CDR3 DNA. The D gene is left open where the match is weak. Clone size is stated in some rows and not others, as once, few, many or a class when expanded.

TRBD2 TRBJ2-1 few TRBV2 CATPGGRWNEQFF TGTGCCACCCCGGGGGGGCGTTGGAATGAGCAGTTCTTC
- TRBJ1-1 - TRBV9 CASSVRDTGDRTEAFF TGTGCCAGCAGCGTACGCGATACAGGAGATCGTACTGAAGCTTTCTTT
- TRBJ2-7 - TRBV3-1 CASSQVSGAYNYEQYF TGTGCCAGCAGCCAAGTTTCAGGGGCTTACAACTACGAGCAGTACTTC
- TRBJ2-2 few TRBV6-2/TRBV6-3 CASSYLRIAGELFF TGTGCCAGCAGTTACTTACGGATAGCCGGGGAGCTGTTTTTT
- TRBJ2-3 - TRBV2 CASSETSPSTDTQYF TGTGCCAGCAGTGAAACCAGCCCGAGCACAGATACGCAGTATTTT
- TRBJ2-2 - TRBV10-1 CASSGGGAGELFF TGCGCCAGCAGTGGAGGCGGTGCCGGGGAGCTGTTTTTT
TRBD1 TRBJ2-3 - TRBV7-9 CVSSLDRGETDTQYF TGTGTCAGCAGCTTAGACAGGGGCGAAACAGATACGCAGTATTTT
- TRBJ2-6 once TRBV6-1 CASSETPTGANVLTF TGTGCCAGCAGTGAAACCCCCACTGGGGCCAACGTCCTGACTTTC
- TRBJ2-5 many TRBV7-8 CASSLAEVGTQETQYF TGTGCCAGCAGCTTAGCTGAAGTAGGGACCCAAGAGACCCAGTACTTC
- TRBJ2-3 - TRBV6-5 CASSNYLPPDGGDTQYF TGTGCCAGCAGTAACTACCTACCTCCTGACGGTGGAGATACGCAGTATTTT
- TRBJ2-5 few TRBV15 CATSLTVLGQETQYF TGTGCCACCAGCCTAACGGTCCTCGGACAAGAGACCCAGTACTTC
TRBD2 TRBJ2-1 many TRBV19 CASSWTSGGVGNEQFF TGTGCCAGTAGTTGGACTAGCGGGGGGGTAGGGAATGAGCAGTTCTTC
TRBD1 TRBJ2-1 - TRBV7-9 CASSLVGQGYHEFF TGTGCCAGCAGCTTAGTAGGACAGGGGTATCATGAGTTCTTC
- TRBJ1-1 - TRBV19 CASNLRLRGTEAFF TGTGCCAGTAACTTGAGGCTCAGGGGCACTGAAGCTTTCTTT
- TRBJ2-7 - TRBV7-9 CASSRQVGVGYEQYF TGTGCCAGCAGTCGTCAGGTTGGAGTCGGCTACGAGCAGTACTTC
- TRBJ1-5 - TRBV7-9 CASSSDAGHYQPQHF TGTGCCAGCAGTTCTGACGCTGGGCATTATCAGCCCCAGCATTTT
- TRBJ2-4 - TRBV20-1 CSATGPLAKNIQYF TGCAGTGCTACAGGGCCCCTAGCCAAAAACATTCAGTACTTC
- TRBJ1-2 - TRBV29-1 CSVEEMGGVGGYTF TGCAGCGTTGAAGAGATGGGAGGGGTAGGCGGCTACACCTTC
- TRBJ1-2 few TRBV7-9 CASSSPGGRDGYTF TGTGCCAGCAGCTCTCCGGGGGGACGGGATGGCTACACCTTC
- TRBJ1-5 - TRBV27 CASSWGAVQPQHF TGTGCCAGCAGTTGGGGGGCCGTTCAGCCCCAGCATTTT
TRBD1 TRBJ1-1 few TRBV7-8 CASSMTPRDRLIGAFF TGTGCCAGCAGCATGACGCCTCGGGACAGGCTTATTGGGGCTTTCTTT
- TRBJ2-7 many TRBV7-2 CASSYVGPAYEQYF TGTGCCAGCAGCTATGTAGGGCCAGCCTACGAGCAGTACTTC
TRBD2 TRBJ2-3 few TRBV6-2/TRBV6-3 CASSLRLAGARTDTQYF TGTGCCAGCAGCTTACGACTAGCGGGGGCCCGCACAGATACGCAGTATTTT
- TRBJ2-5 - TRBV29-1 CSVERSQGGAGETQYF TGCAGCGTTGAAAGGTCTCAAGGAGGGGCCGGAGAGACCCAGTACTTC
TRBD1 TRBJ1-5 few TRBV19 CASSIQGIGSNQPQHF TGTGCCAGTAGCATACAGGGGATAGGAAGCAATCAGCCCCAGCATTTT
- TRBJ1-6 few TRBV27 CASSFGQSISPLHF TGTGCCAGCAGTTTCGGACAGAGCATCTCACCCCTCCACTTT
- TRBJ2-5 - TRBV27 CASREVDRPKETQYF TGTGCCAGCCGTGAAGTTGACAGGCCGAAAGAGACCCAGTACTTC
- TRBJ1-6 - TRBV28 CASTPEGTYNSPLHF TGTGCCAGCACCCCTGAAGGGACCTATAATTCACCCCTCCACTTT
- TRBJ2-2 - TRBV11-2 CASSLDPSVTNTGELFF TGTGCCAGCAGCTTAGATCCTAGCGTTACGAACACCGGGGAGCTGTTTTTT
TRBD2 TRBJ2-3 - TRBV6-6 CASSFVQTSGGGVGDTQYF TGTGCCAGCAGCTTCGTCCAAACTAGCGGGGGCGGGGTAGGGGATACGCAGTATTTT
- TRBJ1-5 few TRBV15 CATSVQGDQPQHF TGTGCCACCAGCGTACAGGGTGATCAGCCCCAGCATTTT
TRBD1 TRBJ2-3 - TRBV9 CASSPSTGNPPTDTQYF TGTGCCAGCAGCCCTTCGACAGGGAACCCCCCCACAGATACGCAGTATTTT
- TRBJ1-5 many TRBV7-2 CASSLERLALRDQPQHF TGTGCCAGCAGTTTAGAGCGACTGGCTCTAAGGGATCAGCCCCAGCATTTT
- TRBJ2-2 once TRBV19 CASSPHWGGELFF TGTGCCAGTAGTCCCCACTGGGGCGGGGAGCTGTTTTTT
- TRBJ2-1 - TRBV4-1 CASSQVRLTSSYNEQFF TGCGCCAGCAGCCAGGTCAGGCTAACCAGCTCCTACAATGAGCAGTTCTTC
- TRBJ1-5 - TRBV19 CASRQGTGQPQHF TGTGCCAGTAGGCAGGGGACCGGACAGCCCCAGCATTTT
- TRBJ2-1 - TRBV27 CASTGGPDHNEQFF TGTGCCAGCACCGGTGGACCGGATCACAATGAGCAGTTCTTC
TRBD2 TRBJ2-1 - TRBV7-6 CASSYPSGVYNEQFF TGTGCCAGCAGCTACCCTAGCGGGGTTTACAATGAGCAGTTCTTC
- TRBJ1-4 - TRBV7-9 CASSPQGGELFF TGTGCCAGCAGCCCCCAGGGAGGAGAACTGTTTTTT
- TRBJ2-2 few TRBV12-5 CASGFSPQVTGELFF TGTGCTAGTGGTTTCTCCCCACAGGTGACCGGGGAGCTGTTTTTT
- TRBJ2-1 many TRBV7-2 CASSPTRSRHNEQFF TGTGCCAGCAGCCCAACTAGGTCTAGACACAATGAGCAGTTCTTC
- TRBJ1-5 few TRBV4-3 CASSQGTLYQPQHF TGCGCCAGCAGCCAAGGGACATTATATCAGCCCCAGCATTTT
- TRBJ1-1 - TRBV6-5 CASSYSPAFF TGTGCCAGCAGTTACTCACCTGCTTTCTTT
- TRBJ2-1 few TRBV6-1 CASTRRGGGRYNEQFF TGTGCCAGCACCCGAAGGGGAGGGGGCCGTTACAATGAGCAGTTCTTC
TRBD1 TRBJ1-5 many TRBV7-2 CASSLVTGTGDFHSNQPQHF TGTGCCAGCAGCTTAGTAACCGGGACAGGCGACTTTCATAGCAATCAGCCCCAGCATTTT
TRBD2 TRBJ2-5 many TRBV4-1 CASSQDQGLAAETQYF TGCGCCAGCAGCCAAGATCAGGGACTAGCGGCGGAGACCCAGTACTTC
TRBD1 TRBJ1-2 many TRBV7-3 CASSWTGRSGGYTF TGTGCCAGCAGTTGGACAGGGCGTTCCGGTGGCTACACCTTC
- TRBJ1-1 many TRBV12-3/TRBV12-4 CASSFPGRPEAFF TGTGCCAGCAGTTTCCCAGGACGCCCTGAAGCTTTCTTT
- TRBJ2-1 - TRBV10-3 CAIRSTGRDSSYNEQFF TGTGCCATCAGGTCGACAGGGAGGGATTCCTCCTACAATGAGCAGTTCTTC
TRBD2 TRBJ2-1 once TRBV29-1 CSVGLSGGADEQFF TGCAGCGTTGGTCTTAGCGGGGGGGCAGATGAGCAGTTCTTC
- TRBJ1-4 few TRBV7-3 CASSLKPGKNEKLFF TGTGCCAGCAGCTTAAAACCAGGGAAGAATGAAAAACTGTTTTTT
- TRBJ2-2 - TRBV7-6 CASRSRGQNTGELFF TGTGCCAGCAGAAGCCGGGGCCAGAACACCGGGGAGCTGTTTTTT
- TRBJ1-1 few TRBV7-4 CASSPRDNSLNTEAFF TGTGCCAGCAGCCCTAGGGACAATTCCTTGAACACTGAAGCTTTCTTT
- TRBJ2-6 few TRBV5-5 CASTPPGANVLTF TGTGCCAGCACGCCCCCTGGGGCCAACGTCCTGACTTTC